The following is a T cell receptor beta chain sequence with its context. This clonotype has a count of ten or more. Its antigen is not yet known. Base qualities are not at hand, and no much larger clone is one base apart. Library method: 5' RACE. The instrument was an Illumina HiSeq 2000. A universal primer binding site was introduced by template switching, and a unique molecular identifier was present in the final cDNA, enabling accurate counting of TCR cDNA molecules. First-strand cDNA for TCR alpha and beta chains was synthesized from specific primers in the conserved constant-segment region. To control for contamination, every cDNA library carried two barcodes: a SMART-Mk sample barcode plus Illumina barcodes. Two successive PCR steps introduced TruSeq adapter sequences along with Illumina sample barcodes. Sequencing of the TCR alpha and beta cDNA libraries was done on the Illumina HiSeq platform using custom primers. For the original study's pipeline: Raw reads were processed with MiGEC to extract unique molecular identifiers, and MiXCR was used to determine CDR3 positions. For each individual, recombination models were inferred using an EM algorithm with the repgenHMM and IGoR tools. The tcR package in R was used for shared clonotype analysis, with sharing normalized by the product of cloneset sizes. Out-of-frame nonproductive sequences were analyzed to study raw recombination free of thymic and clonal selection effects. In-frame beta chains were kept once TCRdb had trimmed the public reads at Q25 with fastp and called clones with MiXCR. CDR3 protein sequences are deduplicated, and each keeps its most common genes and DNA. These V and J calls derive from TCRdb rather than the authors' analysis. The table for this sample lists 510,000 or so distinct CDR3 sequences; 15% of them were counted only once. The top ten constitute more than 0.4% of the sample.

All donors were healthy Caucasians. Three pairs of female monozygotic twins, all aged roughly 18 to 29 years, were included in the twin cohort. CD4+ and CD8+ T cell populations were isolated with positive isolation kits from Invitrogen. The CDR3 numbers 13 residues from cysteine through phenylalanine. The kept DNA is CDR3 alone, 39 bases in frame from the first base. The trim is 6 bases for V and 8 bases for J, with a gap of 17 bases between the germline ends. The germline V gene encodes CDR1 LGHDT and CDR2 YNNKEL (reference sequence). The data were obtained in a study of identical twins (TCRdb year 2016). Background for the entire study: The study deep-sequenced TCR alpha and beta repertoires from monozygotic twins, unrelated adults of various ages and cord blood to test whether fetal clonotypes persist. To rule out contamination, the twin experiments were replicated at different times with different library preparation protocols.

What the study reported, not specific to this receptor: Zero-insertion analyses could be partly confounded by invariant T cells such as MAIT and iNKT, although diverse VJ usage argued against such confounding for most clonotypes. Compared with coincidental sharing between unrelated individuals, out-of-frame TCR alpha sequences shared between twins had an excess of sequences with low generation probability. Abundant cord blood beta clonotypes had fewer insertions, young adult naive repertoires showed a similar but weaker trend, and memory repertoires showed no such trend. Excess twin sharing in beta out-of-frame sequences was weaker because fewer shared sequences lowered the signal-to-noise ratio. Out-of-frame TCR alpha sharing in monozygotic twins was systematically underestimated by recombination models, whereas sharing between unrelated individuals was in agreement with the recombination models. Because the same donors could not be followed over many years, conclusions were based on cross-sectional statistical analysis.

These data also formed part of another study, on yellow fever vaccine responses in identical twins. Per that second paper: According to the authors, in identical twins the way T cells responded to vaccination appeared partly convergent and partly personalized. The study precisely tracked vaccine-responding T cell clones in identical twins.

The sequence derives from a woman under 30 in good health. Sequenced: CD4+ T cells sorted from blood. The chain joins TRBV3-1 to TRBJ2-7, with no confident D gene call. The nucleotides are TGTGCCAGCAGACTGAGTTTGGGGATTCAGCAGTACTTC. The encoded protein is CASRLSLGIQQYF.